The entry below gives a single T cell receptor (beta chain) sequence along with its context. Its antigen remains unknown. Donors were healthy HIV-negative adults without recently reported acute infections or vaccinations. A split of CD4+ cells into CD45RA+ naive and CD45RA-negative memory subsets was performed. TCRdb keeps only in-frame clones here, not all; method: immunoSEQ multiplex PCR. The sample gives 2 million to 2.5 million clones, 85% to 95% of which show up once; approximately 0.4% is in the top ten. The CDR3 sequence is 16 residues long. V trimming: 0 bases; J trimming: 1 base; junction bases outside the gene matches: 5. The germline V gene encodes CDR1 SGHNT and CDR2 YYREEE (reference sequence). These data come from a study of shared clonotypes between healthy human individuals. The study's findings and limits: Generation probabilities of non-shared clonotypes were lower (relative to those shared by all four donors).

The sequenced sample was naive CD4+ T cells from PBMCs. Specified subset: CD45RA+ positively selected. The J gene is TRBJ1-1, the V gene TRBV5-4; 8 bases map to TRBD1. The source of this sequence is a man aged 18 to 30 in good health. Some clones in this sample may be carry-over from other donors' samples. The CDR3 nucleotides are TGTGCCAGCAGCTTGGGTCCGACAGGGGCGAACACTGAAGCTTTCTTT. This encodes CASSLGPTGANTEAFF.